The 15 T cell receptor beta chains below come from one sample, sequenced in a study of blood T cells in healthy people across ages. Primers used in a second PCR of about 6 to 11 cycles were a sample-barcoded 5' primer and a J-beta primer mix. Via MiXCR, TCRdb re-called the 5' RACE reads, giving one row per CDR3 protein. The top ten clones hold 6.5% to 8.5% of a sample with about 1.4 million distinct CDR3 sequences, 59% of them seen once. Sequencing used blood. These receptor sequences come from a young man in good health.

A remark on this clonotype: This is likely a read error, given that the CDR3 carries no conserved phenylalanine or tryptophan at its end. The J gene is TRBJ2-1, the V gene TRBV9; maybe TRBD1 (5 bases). Trimming cost V 0 bases and J 0 bases, with 7 bases left between them. The CDR3 extends over 15 amino acids. The germline gives CDR1 SGDLS, CDR2 YYNGEE. The CDR3 sequence is CASSVGQSSYNEQFV. The CDR3 DNA follows: TGTGCCAGCAGCGTAGGACAGAGCTCCTACAATGAGCAGTTCGTC.

The chain couples TRBV4-1 to TRBJ2-7; 9 nucleotides align to TRBD1. The CDR3 is made up of 18 amino acids. Germline CDR1 is MGHRA and CDR2 is YSYEKL. The V gene end was trimmed by 0 bases and the J gene end by 2 bases; junction bases not matched to a gene: 11. In DNA form, the CDR3 reads TGCGCCAGCAGCCAAGATTACGGGACAGGGTCCCTTCCCTACGAGCAGTACTTC. It yields the protein CASSQDYGTGSLPYEQYF.

The chain joins TRBV11-2 to TRBJ2-5; D gene unclear. Gene TRBJ2-7 matches the end of the DNA better, so the J call may be wrong. CDR1 SGHAT and CDR2 FQNNGV come from the germline V gene. The CDR3 sequence is 17 residues long. CDR3 DNA: TGTGCCAGCAGCTCGCCCGACAACCCGGTCCCCTCCTACGAGCAGTACTTC. It translates to CASSSPDNPVPSYEQYF.

The chain is built from TRBV21-1 and TRBJ2-5; the listed D gene, TRBD1, was not tested against the DNA. The closer fit of TRBJ2-7 to the DNA end suggests the J call may be wrong. TRBV21-1 is recorded as a pseudogene. The CDR3 is 13 residues long. The CDR3 bases are TGTGCCACCGTGGGGGGACGTCCCTACGAGCAGTACTTC. Translation gives CATVGGRPYEQYF.

The V call is TRBV20-1, the J call TRBJ1-2; D possibly corresponds to TRBD1 (5 bases). Deletions cut 4 bases from V and 0 bases from J, with 18 bases between. The CDR3 covers 16 residues. The V gene's germline CDR1 is DFQATT and CDR2 SNEGSKA (reference sequence). CDR3 sequence: CSATGRGPGTNYGYTF. The CDR3, as DNA: TGCAGTGCTACAGGCCGGGGACCCGGAACTAACTATGGCTACACCTTC.

The chain joins TRBV4-1 to TRBJ1-2; D not resolved. V was trimmed by 0 bases and J by 6 bases, leaving 11 bases between them. Germline CDR1 MGHRA, CDR2 YSYEKL. This CDR3 comprises 14 residues. CDR3: CASSQDIPGNGYTF. DNA for the CDR3: TGCGCCAGCAGCCAAGATATACCCGGGAATGGCTACACCTTC.

V and J are TRBV5-1 and TRBJ2-2; weak D call: TRBD2 (7 bases). Germline V CDR1 and CDR2: SGHRS, YFSETQ. The CDR3 has 16 amino acids. V was cut by 3 bases and J by 4 bases, with 16 bases left in between. The CDR3 is CASSSLQGGVTGELFF. The CDR3 coding sequence is TGCGCCAGCAGCTCGCTACAGGGAGGGGTCACCGGGGAGCTGTTTTTT.

This clonotype has a count of ten or more. The chain links TRBV7-2 to TRBJ2-1, with 8 bases lining up with TRBD2. Germline V CDR1 and CDR2: SGHTA, FQGNSA. This CDR3 contains 15 residues. V shed 2 bases, J shed 0 bases, and the junction held 0 bases outside the gene matches. CDR3 sequence: CASSLSGGSYNEQFF. The DNA for the CDR3 is TGTGCCAGCAGCTTAAGCGGGGGCTCCTACAATGAGCAGTTCTTC.

The chain recombines TRBV15 with TRBJ1-2, with a tentative D call TRBD1 (6 bases). This CDR3 has 13 residues. V dropped 2 bases and J dropped 8 bases, with 12 bases sitting between them. Germline V gene lookup returns CDR1 LNHNV and CDR2 YYDKDF (reference sequence). This CDR3 reads CATSRPGQWGYTF. CDR3 in DNA: TGTGCCACCAGCAGACCTGGACAGTGGGGCTACACCTTC.

The chain couples TRBV12-3 or TRBV12-4 to TRBJ2-5; 7 positions agree with TRBD2. V trimming: 3 bases; J trimming: 2 bases; junction bases outside the gene matches: 6. The CDR3 spans 15 residues. CDR3 loop: CASSFERDWQETQYF. CDR3 nucleotides: TGTGCCAGCAGTTTCGAGCGGGATTGGCAAGAGACCCAGTACTTC.

V and J are TRBV28 and TRBJ2-1; tentatively, D is TRBD2 (6 bases). CDR3 length: 12 amino acids. V was cut by 6 bases and J by 7 bases, with 10 bases left in between. Per the germline V gene, CDR1 is MDHEN and CDR2 is SYDVKM. CDR3 nucleotides: TGTGCCAGCAGACTAGCTGGGAATGAGCAGTTCTTC. As protein: CASRLAGNEQFF. The full variable domain, completed using reference TRBV28 and TRBJ2-1, is DVKVTQSSRYLVKRTGEKVFLECVQDMDHENMFWYRQDPGLGLRLIYFSYDVKMKEKGDIPEGYSVSREKKERFSLILESASTNQTSMYLCASRLAGNEQFFGPGTRLTVL.

The table lists this clonotype with a few counts. The chain recombines TRBV6-5 with TRBJ2-7; D is perhaps TRBD1 (6 bases). Germline loops: CDR1 MNHEY, CDR2 SVGAGI. This CDR3 has 13 amino acids. The V end lost 8 bases, the J end lost 4 bases, and 15 bases lay between the germline ends. The DNA of the CDR3 is TGTGCCAGCGCCCCAGGGGCTTTATACGAGCAGTACTTC. This translates into CASAPGALYEQYF.

This clonotype was counted between two and nine times. The V gene is TRBV25-1, the J gene TRBJ1-2; 7 bases map to TRBD1. In germline, CDR1 is MGHDK, CDR2 SYGVNS. The CDR3 loop spans 14 amino acids. The V gene end was trimmed by 6 bases and the J gene end by 4 bases; junction bases not matched to a gene: 8. CDR3 region: CASRGQTALYGYTF. The DNA of the CDR3 is TGTGCCAGCAGGGGACAGACAGCCCTCTATGGCTACACCTTC.

The chain's CDR3 is CASSRETGTDTQYF. The DNA of the CDR3 is TGTGCCAGCAGCCGAGAGACAGGGACAGATACGCAGTATTTT. The rearrangement joins TRBV7-2 to TRBJ2-3; 7 bases map to TRBD1. With V trimmed by 5 bases and J by 3 bases, 5 bases remained unmatched. CDR1 is SGHTA, CDR2 FQGNSA, per germline. The CDR3 runs 14 residues.

The gene calls are TRBV3-1 and TRBJ2-3; weak D call: TRBD2 (6 bases). The CDR3 is made up of 16 amino acids. V lost 4 bases, J lost 1 base, and 15 bases lay in between. Germline CDR1 reads LGHDT; CDR2 reads YNNKEL (reference sequence). This chain's CDR3 is CASSPLAGSRTDTQYF. DNA of the CDR3: TGTGCCAGCAGCCCACTCGCGGGGAGTCGCACAGATACGCAGTATTTT.